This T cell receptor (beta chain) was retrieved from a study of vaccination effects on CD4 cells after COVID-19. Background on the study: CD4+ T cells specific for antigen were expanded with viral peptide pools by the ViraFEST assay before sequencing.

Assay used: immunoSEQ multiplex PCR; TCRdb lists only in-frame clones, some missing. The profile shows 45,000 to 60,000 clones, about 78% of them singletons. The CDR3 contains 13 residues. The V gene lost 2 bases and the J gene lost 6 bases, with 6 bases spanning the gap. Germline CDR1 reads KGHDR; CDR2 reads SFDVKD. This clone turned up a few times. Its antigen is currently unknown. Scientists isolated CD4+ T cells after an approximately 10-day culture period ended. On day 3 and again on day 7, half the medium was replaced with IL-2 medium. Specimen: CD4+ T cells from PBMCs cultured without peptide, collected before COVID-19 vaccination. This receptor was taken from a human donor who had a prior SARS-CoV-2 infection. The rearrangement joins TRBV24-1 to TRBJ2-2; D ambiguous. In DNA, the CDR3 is TGTGCCACCAGTGATTACAATGCCGGGGAGCTGTTTTTT. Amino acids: CATSDYNAGELFF.